Described below is a single T cell receptor (beta chain) sequence and its context. The entry originates in a study of blood T cell repertoires in COVID-19. The J segment lost 2 bases and the V segment lost 2 bases, leaving 3 bases of the junction unmatched. The CDR3 loop spans 16 amino acids. CDR1 PRHDT and CDR2 FYEKMQ come from the germline V gene (reference sequence). This table comes from immunoSEQ multiplex PCR, and its TCRdb copy is limited to in-frame clones, with some not included. The sample has 80,000 to 95,000 clones, 85% seen once. This TCR was sampled from a man older than 75 with acute or convalescent COVID-19. This chain joins TRBV13 and TRBJ2-1; 10 nucleotides line up with TRBD1. Sequenced: peripheral blood. The CDR3 DNA reads as TGTGCCAGCAGCTTACCGACAGGGGGCACCTACAATGAGCAGTTCTTC. It specifies CASSLPTGGTYNEQFF.